Listed here are 7 T cell receptor beta chains from one sample, sequenced in a study of post-analysis software for immune sequencing data. The study, taken as a whole, reports: Among a handful of TRBV segments more frequent in patients than controls were TRBV5-6, TRBV5-1 and TRBV20-1.

Antigen specificity for these receptors is unknown. Unique molecular identifiers were carried by the TCR beta cDNA libraries. TCRdb analysed the PCR reads with MiXCR anew, one entry per CDR3 protein. This table has 740,000 or so distinct CDR3 sequences, roughly half appearing once. The sample comprised blood. These receptors all come from a girl between 10 and 17 years old with multiple sclerosis.

Only one count was recorded for this clonotype. Relative to the germline gene, one junction end is altered; a read error may explain this. V and J are TRBV29-1 and TRBJ2-5; D call uncertain. CDR1 and CDR2 from the germline V gene are SQVTM and ANQGSEA. The CDR3 has 14 amino acids. This CDR3 reads CSPRGVYSQGTQYF. The CDR3 DNA sequence: TGCAGTCCTCGTGGCGTATACTCCCAAGGGACCCAGTACTTC.

The chain uses TRBV5-5 and TRBJ1-1; the D is unclear. Trimming stripped 5 bases from V and 0 bases from J, with 20 bases between. The CDR3 covers 17 residues. From germline, CDR1 is SGHKS and CDR2 YYEKEE (reference sequence). The chain's CDR3 is CASRFSPPYRMNTEAFF. The CDR3 nucleotides are TGTGCCAGCAGATTCAGCCCGCCCTACCGGATGAACACTGAAGCTTTCTTT.

This rearrangement joins TRBV5-5 to TRBJ1-2; D gene unclear. The CDR3 loop spans 14 amino acids. Trimming took off 4 bases at V and 4 bases at J, with 14 bases between the two ends. Germline CDR1 reads SGHKS; CDR2 reads YYEKEE (reference sequence). CDR3 in DNA: TGTGCCAGCAGCCGCAGAGCAGGCTCCTATGGCTACACCTTC. This codes for CASSRRAGSYGYTF.

This chain uses TRBV6-2 or TRBV6-3 with TRBJ1-1; D possibly corresponds to TRBD1 (5 bases). Trimming removed 4 bases from V and 4 bases from J, with 16 bases in between. Germline V lookup: CDR1 MNHEY, CDR2 SVGEGT. CDR3 length: 15 residues. CDR3 sequence reads: CASSSLGQGTTEAFF. In DNA form, the CDR3 reads TGTGCCAGCAGTTCCTTGGGCCAAGGGACCACTGAAGCTTTCTTT.

This clonotype appeared a few times. V and J are TRBV5-1 and TRBJ1-4; TRBD1 might be the D (6 bases). Trimming shortened V by 7 bases and J by 2 bases, and 15 bases separated the two germline ends. Germline values: CDR1 SGHRS, CDR2 YFSETQ. This CDR3 is built from 15 residues. The CDR3 loop is CASADGGQTNEKLFF. In DNA form, the CDR3 reads TGCGCCAGCGCAGACGGCGGACAGACTAATGAAAAACTGTTTTTT.

The chain links TRBV2 to TRBJ2-7; TRBD2 aligns across 8 bases. This CDR3 contains 11 residues. CDR1 is SNHLY, CDR2 FYNNEI, per germline. Unmatched junction bases numbered 1, after V lost 8 bases and J lost 4 bases. The CDR3 region has the DNA TGTGCCAGCGCTAGCGGGTACGAGCAGTACTTC. It codes for CASASGYEQYF.

This clonotype has just a few counts. This sequence joins TRBV29-1 and TRBJ2-7; TRBD1 matches 9 bases. J was trimmed by 2 bases and V by 7 bases; bases with no gene match: 9. From germline, CDR1 is SQVTM and CDR2 ANQGSEA. The CDR3 loop spans 14 amino acids. DNA for the CDR3: TGCAGCGCCGCGCCCGGGACAGGGACCTACGAGCAGTACTTC. Its protein is CSAAPGTGTYEQYF.